The 27 T cell receptor beta chains below were found in one sample sequenced in a study of CD8 T cells in Susac syndrome. A quantity of about 0.45 to 1 ug RNA underwent reverse transcription using random hexamers. TCRdb fed the immunoSEQ multiplex PCR reads into MiXCR, producing one record per CDR3 protein. The sample contains around 170,000 distinct CDR3 sequences, roughly 94% of which appear only once. Sequencing was performed on CD4+ T cells from PBMCs. These receptors originate from a human donor with Susac syndrome.

The chain has TRBV2 and TRBJ2-5; TRBD1 or TRBD2 may be the D gene (5 bases each). Germline V CDR1 and CDR2: SNHLY, FYNNEI. V was trimmed by 5 bases and J by 5 bases, leaving 12 bases between them. The CDR3 length is 13 residues. The CDR3 sequence is CASSPRWGETQYF. CDR3 bases: TGTGCCAGCAGTCCCCGGTGGGGGGAGACCCAGTACTTC.

The chain combines TRBV5-4 with TRBJ2-7; 9 bases map to TRBD1. After removal of 2 bases from V and 1 base from J, the junction contained 4 bases not matched to a gene. Germline V gene lookup returns CDR1 SGHNT and CDR2 YYREEE (reference sequence). This CDR3 comprises 15 residues. This CDR3 is CASSLPGQGSYEQYF. CDR3 sequence (DNA): TGTGCCAGCAGCTTACCCGGACAGGGGTCCTACGAGCAGTACTTC.

This clonotype was counted a single time. The chain has TRBV7-7 and TRBJ2-2; tentatively, D is TRBD2 (6 bases). The V gene's germline CDR1 is SSHAT and CDR2 FNYEAQ (reference sequence). The CDR3 spans 15 residues. Trimming left V 5 bases short and J 5 bases short, with 15 bases between. The CDR3 region has the DNA TGTGCCAGCAGCCGCGGCACTAGCTGGACCGGGGAGCTGTTTTTT. Encoded protein: CASSRGTSWTGELFF.

This clonotype occurred once. The J gene is TRBJ2-3, the V gene TRBV20-1; D is possibly TRBD2 (5 bases). Germline V CDR1 and CDR2: DFQATT, SNEGSKA (reference sequence). CDR3 length: 15 residues. With 1 base removed from V and 1 base from J, the gap between germline ends came to 12 bases. CDR3 DNA sequence: TGCAGTGCTAGAGTACCCCTAGCCGGCACAGATACGCAGTATTTT. This translates into CSARVPLAGTDTQYF.

This clonotype has only one observation. V usage is TRBV12-3 or TRBV12-4 and J usage is TRBJ2-3; D gene uncertain. The CDR3 runs 17 residues. V dropped 0 bases and J dropped 1 base, with 14 bases sitting between them. CDR3 in DNA: TGTGCCAGCAGTTTAGCGTCCATGTGGCGCGGCACAGATACGCAGTATTTT. Translation: CASSLASMWRGTDTQYF.

The V call is TRBV12-3 or TRBV12-4, the J call TRBJ2-7, with D unresolved. This CDR3 is built from 14 residues. The V end lost 5 bases, the J end lost 3 bases, and 14 bases lay between the germline ends. The CDR3 loop reads CASSKRPTNYEQYF. Here the CDR3 DNA reads TGTGCCAGCAGTAAAAGACCGACCAACTACGAGCAGTACTTC.

This clonotype was recorded once. V usage is TRBV7-8 and J usage is TRBJ2-7; the match to TRBD1 covers 7 bases. CDR1 and CDR2 from the germline V gene are SGHVS and FQNEAQ. The CDR3 length is 15 residues. The V and J ends lost 0 bases and 0 bases, in that order; junction bases with no gene match: 2. CDR3 DNA: TGTGCCAGCAGCTTAGCGTCAGGGGGCTCCTACGAGCAGTACTTC. Encoded protein: CASSLASGGSYEQYF.

In this sample, this clonotype turned up once. The CDR3 protein is CSVELPGDSGANVLTF. CDR3 bases: TGCAGCGTTGAGTTGCCCGGTGACTCTGGGGCCAACGTCCTGACTTTC. This sequence joins TRBV29-1 and TRBJ2-6; D call uncertain. Germline CDR1 and CDR2: SQVTM and ANQGSEA. The CDR3 is made up of 16 amino acids. Trimming cost V 3 bases and J 0 bases, with 12 bases left between them. Together with reference TRBV29-1 and TRBJ2-6, the CDR3 gives the full variable domain: SAVISQKPSRDICQRGTSLTIQCQVDSQVTMMFWYRQQPGQSLTLIATANQGSEATYESGFVIDKFPISRPNLTFSTLTVSNMSPEDSSIYLCSVELPGDSGANVLTFGAGSRLTVL.

This chain's CDR3 is CASSYSITHQETQYF. The CDR3 bases are TGTGCCAGCAGTTACTCGATAACCCATCAAGAGACCCAGTACTTC. J is TRBJ2-5 and V is TRBV6-5, with D uncertain. This CDR3 has 15 amino acids. The germline V gene has CDR1 MNHEY and CDR2 SVGAGI. V lost 0 bases and J 2 bases, leaving 10 bases between the germline ends.

This sequence joins TRBV3-1 and TRBJ2-7; D might be TRBD2 (6 bases). The CDR3 totals 14 residues. V was shortened by 3 bases and J by 0 bases, with 9 bases between the two germline ends. Germline V gene lookup returns CDR1 LGHDT and CDR2 YNNKEL (reference sequence). CDR3 sequence: CASSHAGSSYEQYF. In DNA, the CDR3 is TGTGCCAGCAGCCATGCGGGGTCCTCCTACGAGCAGTACTTC.

A word on this clonotype: A junction end diverges from the germline sequence, so it may reflect a read error. This chain connects TRBV4-3 to TRBJ2-7, with unresolved D. Per the germline V gene, CDR1 is LGHNA and CDR2 is YSLEER. The CDR3 spans 12 residues. The CDR3 bases are TGCGCCAGCAGCCAAGATCGGCTGGGGTTGAACTTC. It yields the protein CASSQDRLGLNF.

V usage is TRBV23-1 and J usage is TRBJ1-1; maybe TRBD1 (6 bases). TRBV23-1 is an ORF; its function is uncertain. Trimming left V 2 bases short and J 4 bases short, with 14 bases between. This CDR3 has 15 residues. CDR3 amino acids: CASSQPGHLFTEAFF. CDR3 bases: TGCGCCAGCAGTCAACCGGGACACCTGTTCACTGAAGCTTTCTTT.

This clonotype came up once. The J gene is TRBJ2-7, the V gene TRBV5-6; possible D gene TRBD1, 6 bases. V lost 4 bases and J lost 2, with 16 bases in between. Germline CDR1 SGHDT, CDR2 YYEEEE. This CDR3 region has 15 residues. CDR3 DNA: TGTGCCAGCAGCAAAACAGGGATTGTAACCTACGAGCAGTACTTC. It yields the protein CASSKTGIVTYEQYF.

V usage is TRBV20-1 and J usage is TRBJ2-1; perhaps TRBD2 as D (6 bases). This CDR3 is built from 16 residues. Looked up from germline, CDR1 is DFQATT and CDR2 is SNEGSKA (reference sequence). CDR3 in amino acids: CSGVWEDASSYNEQFF. The CDR3 region has the DNA TGCAGCGGAGTGTGGGAGGATGCGAGCTCCTACAATGAGCAGTTCTTC.

The chain uses TRBV7-2 and TRBJ2-7; unclear D gene. The germline V gene encodes CDR1 SGHTA and CDR2 FQGNSA. Trimming cost V 5 bases and J 5 bases, with 10 bases left between them. The CDR3 consists of 12 residues. CDR3 in DNA: TGTGCCAGCAGCCTACAAATCCACGAGCAGTACTTC. It codes for CASSLQIHEQYF.

This clonotype showed up just once. This chain uses TRBV5-1 with TRBJ2-5; tentatively, D is TRBD2 (7 bases). Trimming removed 3 bases at V and 5 bases at J, with 14 bases between. The germline gives CDR1 SGHRS, CDR2 YFSETQ. This CDR3 comprises 14 residues. The CDR3 sequence: CASSSLGGEETQYF. The CDR3 DNA reads TGCGCCAGCAGCTCGCTAGGGGGGGAGGAGACCCAGTACTTC.

This clonotype was detected only once. The J gene is TRBJ2-1, the V gene TRBV23-1; 10 nucleotides agree with TRBD1. TRBV23-1 is an ORF, and what it does is uncertain. V trimming: 2 bases; J trimming: 4 bases; junction bases outside the gene matches: 2. The CDR3 consists of 15 residues. In DNA form, the CDR3 reads TGCGCCAGCAGTCAAGGGACAGGGGTTTACAATGAGCAGTTCTTC. It translates to CASSQGTGVYNEQFF.

The chain has TRBV16 and TRBJ1-4; perhaps TRBD1 as D (6 bases). V lost 0 bases and J 0 bases, leaving 11 bases between the germline ends. Germline CDR1 is KGHSY and CDR2 is FQNENV. The CDR3 covers 17 residues. CDR3 protein: CASSQSRDKTTNEKLFF. The CDR3 DNA sequence: TGTGCCAGCAGCCAATCCCGGGACAAGACAACTAATGAAAAACTGTTTTTT.

The V gene is TRBV7-9, the J gene TRBJ1-5; no clear D. Trimming removed 1 base from V and 9 bases from J, with 7 bases in between. The length of the CDR3 is 12 residues. Looked up from germline, CDR1 is SEHNR and CDR2 is FQNEAQ (reference sequence). The CDR3 reads CASSLDARPQHF. The DNA for the CDR3 is TGTGCCAGCAGCTTAGACGCGAGGCCCCAGCATTTT.

The V gene is TRBV6-5, the J gene TRBJ1-1; maybe TRBD1 (5 bases). V shed 2 bases and J shed 1 base, with 11 bases lying between them. CDR1 and CDR2 (germline): MNHEY, SVGAGI. The CDR3 covers 15 residues. The CDR3 is CASSYGGGGNTEAFF. The CDR3 DNA reads TGTGCCAGCAGTTACGGGGGAGGAGGGAACACTGAAGCTTTCTTT.

This clonotype was counted a single time. The chain recombines TRBV9 with TRBJ2-5; weak D call: TRBD2 (6 bases). The germline V gene encodes CDR1 SGDLS and CDR2 YYNGEE. Trimming left V 0 bases short and J 1 base short, with 7 bases between. The length of the CDR3 is 14 residues. Here the CDR3 reads CASSVVGGQETQYF. CDR3 coding DNA: TGTGCCAGCAGCGTAGTGGGGGGCCAAGAGACCCAGTACTTC.

The chain couples TRBV24-1 to TRBJ2-1; tentatively, D is TRBD1 (5 bases). The length of the CDR3 is 13 residues. Germline CDR1 is KGHDR and CDR2 is SFDVKD. Between the trimmed V and J ends, which lost 4 bases and 8 bases, there was a span of 11 bases. DNA of the CDR3: TGTGCCACCAGTGAGGGGCTGTCCCATGAGCAGTTCTTC. Translating gives CATSEGLSHEQFF.

The V call is TRBV20-1, the J call TRBJ2-7; D gene ambiguous. The CDR3 is made up of 11 amino acids. V lost 6 bases to trimming and J lost 3 bases, with 9 bases between them. Germline lookup yields CDR1 DFQATT and CDR2 SNEGSKA (reference sequence). As DNA, the CDR3 is TGCAGTGCCAGTAGTCTCTACGAGCAGTACTTC. It encodes CSASSLYEQYF.

This rearrangement joins TRBV7-9 to TRBJ2-5; tentatively, D is TRBD2 (6 bases). Germline V CDR1 and CDR2: SEHNR, FQNEAQ (reference sequence). The CDR3 is made up of 13 amino acids. The V end lost 4 bases, the J end lost 4 bases, and 10 bases lay between the germline ends. Written as DNA, the CDR3 is TGTGCCAGCAGCTCCCGGGGGAGAGAGACCCAGTACTTC. Its translation: CASSSRGRETQYF. Full variable domain (remainder filled in from reference TRBV7-9 and TRBJ2-5): DTGVSQNPRHKITKRGQNVTFRCDPISEHNRLYWYRQTLGQGPEFLTYFQNEAQLEKSRLLSDRFSAERPKGSFSTLEIQRTEQGDSAMYLCASSSRGRETQYFGPGTRLLVL.

This chain joins TRBV7-2 and TRBJ2-1; no clear D gene. CDR3 length equals 14 residues. CDR1 SGHTA and CDR2 FQGNSA come from the germline V gene. V lost 5 bases to trimming and J lost 3 bases, with 11 bases between them. In DNA form, the CDR3 reads TGTGCCAGCAGCCCCCCGGTAGTCTACAATGAGCAGTTCTTC. Its protein is CASSPPVVYNEQFF.

The rearrangement links TRBV7-2 to TRBJ1-4; possibly TRBD1 for D (6 bases). The CDR3 extends over 16 amino acids. V lost 4 bases, J lost 5 bases, and 17 bases lay in between. Germline CDR1 reads SGHTA; CDR2 reads FQGNSA. DNA of the CDR3: TGTGCCAGCAGCTCAAAAGCGGGGGGCGGGAATGAAAAACTGTTTTTT. This encodes CASSSKAGGGNEKLFF.

This chain joins TRBV24-1 and TRBJ1-2; D ambiguous. CDR3 length: 13 amino acids. The V gene's germline CDR1 is KGHDR and CDR2 SFDVKD. Trimming shortened V by 0 bases and J by 2 bases, and 3 bases separated the two germline ends. CDR3 in amino acids: CATSDLVNYGYTF. The CDR3 coding sequence is TGTGCCACCAGTGATTTGGTGAACTATGGCTACACCTTC.